The present T cell receptor beta chain was sequenced within a study of long-term antiretroviral therapy in people with HIV. Study as a whole: Some samples came about a decade before the 2015 immediate-ART recommendation, and these were the earliest. Study-level points and caveats: HIV repertoires spanned tighter CDR3 length ranges than controls did. Absence of data on ART adherence, viral resistance or therapy changes was noted. Pre-ART-expanded clones dominated the repertoire at all time points.

V was clipped by 6 bases and J by 0 bases, with 9 bases between them. CDR3 length: 14 amino acids. Per germline, CDR1 LNHDA and CDR2 SQIVND (reference sequence). The assay, immunoSEQ v3.0, was run at survey level. Sequencing used immunoSEQ multiplex PCR; TCRdb keeps in-frame clones, though not all of them. Of 25,000 to 30,000 clones listed, 90% to 95% were seen once; the top ten hold 4.2%. Comments on this clone: Its cognate antigen is unknown.

The source material was unsorted PBMCs, sampled 3.1 years after starting antiretroviral therapy. The chain employs TRBV19 and TRBJ1-3, with D unresolved. This clonotype originated in a man between 18 and 35 years old with HIV. This chain's CDR3 is CASRETNSGNTIYF. The CDR3 nucleotides are TGTGCCAGTAGGGAAACAAACTCTGGAAACACCATATATTTT.